This T cell receptor beta chain was sequenced in a study of T cell responses to AZD1222 COVID-19 vaccine. The CDR3 is 15 residues long. The V end was cut by 4 bases, the J end by 0 bases, with 12 bases between. From germline, CDR1 is KGHSH and CDR2 LQKENI. Sequencing was performed with immunoSEQ multiplex PCR; in TCRdb, only in-frame clones are kept and a portion is missing. The sample records about 120,000 clones, roughly nine tenths being singletons. This specimen consisted of peripheral blood, obtained on day 0 of AZD1222 vaccination. The genes are TRBV18 and TRBJ1-1, with D possibly being TRBD1 (6 bases). This clonotype was obtained from an adult in good health. As DNA, the CDR3 is TGTGCCAGCTCACGCGAAACAGGGATGAACACTGAAGCTTTCTTT. Its translation: CASSRETGMNTEAFF.